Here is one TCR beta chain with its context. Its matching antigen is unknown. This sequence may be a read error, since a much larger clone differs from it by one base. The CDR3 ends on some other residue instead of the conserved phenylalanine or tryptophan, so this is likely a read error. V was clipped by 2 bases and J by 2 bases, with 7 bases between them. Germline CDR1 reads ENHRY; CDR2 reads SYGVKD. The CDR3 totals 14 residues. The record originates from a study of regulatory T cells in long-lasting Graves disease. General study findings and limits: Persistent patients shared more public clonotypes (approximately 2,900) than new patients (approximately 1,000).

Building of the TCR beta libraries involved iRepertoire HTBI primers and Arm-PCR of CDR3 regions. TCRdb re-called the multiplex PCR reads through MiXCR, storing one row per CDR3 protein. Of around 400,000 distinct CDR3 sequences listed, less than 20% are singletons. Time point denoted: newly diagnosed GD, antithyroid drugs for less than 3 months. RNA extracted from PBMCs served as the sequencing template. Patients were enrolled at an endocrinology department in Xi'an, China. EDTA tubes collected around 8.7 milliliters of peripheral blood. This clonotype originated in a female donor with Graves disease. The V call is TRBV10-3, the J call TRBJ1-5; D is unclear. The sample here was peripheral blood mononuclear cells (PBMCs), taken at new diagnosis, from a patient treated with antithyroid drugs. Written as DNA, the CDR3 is TGTGCCATCAGTGAGAGCGCGGGCAATCAGCCCCAGCATCTT. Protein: CAISESAGNQPQHL.